This section outlines one T cell receptor beta chain sequence together with its context. There is no known antigen for this receptor. No much larger clone exists at a distance of one base, and base qualities are not known. This sample was included in a study of Ad26.COV2.S vaccination and SARS-CoV-2 variants (dated by TCRdb to the early 2020s). Looking at the study overall: Vaccine-arm donors were drawn from COV1001, a multicentre, randomized, double-blind, placebo-controlled phase I-IIa trial of Ad26.COV2.S in healthy adults. Dosing of Ad26.COV2.S was intramuscular, at either 5x10^10 or 1x10^11 viral particles, delivered as one shot or as two shots spaced 56 days apart. TCRbeta repertoire sequencing was used to assess the specificity and breadth of SARS-CoV-2-reactive T cell receptors after Ad26.COV2.S vaccination. A total of around 32 samples were included in the TCR-sequenced set, comprising around 19 Ad26.COV2.S vaccine recipients, 5 placebo recipients and 8 SARS-CoV-2 convalescent individuals. Trial participants were randomized into five groups of five: low-dose or high-dose Ad26.COV2.S given once or twice, or placebo on both occasions. Investigators did not know the trial group allocation while performing experiments and assessing outcomes. Overall study outcomes, separate from this receptor: The study lacked the statistical power to compare responses across vaccine doses or regimens. Vaccine and placebo recipients had comparable non-spike TCR breadth, which fits with the vaccine containing only spike. Spike-specific TCR breadth was higher in Ad26.COV2.S recipients than in placebo recipients (P = 0.0014). After vaccination, substantial breadth of spike-specific CD8+ and CD4+ T cell responses was reported. The authors noted that total T cell responses may have been underestimated by the TCR breadth and depth analyses.

The meaning of the sample's treatment or condition label: around 19 received Ad26.COV2.S at low or high dose, single or two shots; roughly 5 received placebo; per-sample allocation not given. Repertoires of vaccine and placebo recipients were sequenced from samples collected on day 63 after the first injection. Cohort 1b enrolled roughly 25 adults aged 18-55 years at a single site in Boston, USA, between 29 July and 7 August 2020. Ad26.COV2.S was a replication-incompetent adenovirus type 26 vector expressing a prefusion-stabilized SARS-CoV-2 spike protein from the original Wuhan strain. The immunoSEQ Assay was used to sequence TCRbeta CDR3 regions. After extraction, genomic DNA underwent amplification by bias-controlled multiplex PCR, followed by high-throughput sequencing. The authors' pipeline ran thus. To quantify the absolute abundance of each unique TCRbeta CDR3 region, sequences were collapsed and filtered. T cell fraction was estimated by normalizing TCRbeta template counts to usable DNA, which was measured by amplifying reference genes present in all nucleated cells. Repertoire TCRs were annotated as SARS-CoV-2-specific by exact matching of V gene, CDR3 amino acid sequence and J gene to a known reactive TCR set. The reference SARS-CoV-2 TCR set was obtained from MIRA and was filtered for enrichment in COVID-19-positive ImmuneCODE repertoires, whereby public or cross-reactive TCRs were removed. Based on the MIRA antigens, annotated TCRs were further analysed at the level of specific ORF or position within ORF. Depth was the summed frequency of annotated unique rearrangements, while breadth was defined as annotated unique rearrangements over total unique productive rearrangements. Two-sided Wilcoxon rank-sum tests were applied when comparing TCR breadth between groups. This is the immuneACCESS table as TCRdb keeps it, with only in-frame sequences that have V and J called. A part of the clones is gone; compared with another copy, unresolved V genes explain less than half, and the rest is unexplained. The V and J calls and the clone size are those of that table, but D and trimming were determined from the DNA. For this sample the table gives approximately 340,000 clones, of which approximately 85% were detected only once. The ten largest make up 3.3% of the sample.

The trim is 2 bases for V and 7 bases for J, with a gap of 18 bases between the germline ends. Measured from the cysteine to the phenylalanine, the CDR3 is 15 residues long. Here the CDR3 DNA is all that survives: 45 bases in frame from base 1. CDR1 SGHRS and CDR2 YFSETQ are derived from the germline V gene. This chain joins TRBV5-1 to TRBJ1-1; TRBD1 could be the D gene, as 5 bases match. The specimen was peripheral blood, collected in a trial of Ad26.COV2.S vaccine versus placebo. The receptor comes from a person aged 18 to 59 who received the Ad26.COV2.S COVID-19 vaccine or a placebo. The CDR3 region: CASSFSDSLASEAFF. In nucleotides, the sequence is TGCGCCAGCAGCTTTTCAGACAGCCTTGCCAGTGAAGCTTTCTTT.